The clone carrying this T cell receptor beta chain was seen at least ten times. Antigen specificity is unknown. The entry originates in a study of neurological immune-mediated disorders. Findings and limits, study-wide: None of the CDR3 amino acid sequences found in expanded clones was shared across subjects. This suggests that the TCR-beta repertoires were private in all groups.

cDNA was made by 5'RACE with 10-nucleotide random UMIs. TCRdb recomputed calls from the 5' RACE reads with MiXCR, one row per CDR3 protein. The table has 90,000 to 150,000 distinct CDR3 sequences, approximately 3.2% seen once. Germline V gives CDR1 MNHEY, CDR2 SVGAGI. Between the trimmed V and J ends, which lost 4 bases and 8 bases, there was a span of 17 bases. The CDR3 contains 15 residues. This chain links TRBV6-5 with TRBJ1-4, with D unresolved. This clonotype was obtained from a woman between 25 and 40 years old with multiple sclerosis. Sequenced input: PBMCs. The DNA for the CDR3 is TGTGCCAGCAGTTCCACCCCGTGGGTGTCCGAAAAACTGTTTTTT. Amino acids: CASSSTPWVSEKLFF.